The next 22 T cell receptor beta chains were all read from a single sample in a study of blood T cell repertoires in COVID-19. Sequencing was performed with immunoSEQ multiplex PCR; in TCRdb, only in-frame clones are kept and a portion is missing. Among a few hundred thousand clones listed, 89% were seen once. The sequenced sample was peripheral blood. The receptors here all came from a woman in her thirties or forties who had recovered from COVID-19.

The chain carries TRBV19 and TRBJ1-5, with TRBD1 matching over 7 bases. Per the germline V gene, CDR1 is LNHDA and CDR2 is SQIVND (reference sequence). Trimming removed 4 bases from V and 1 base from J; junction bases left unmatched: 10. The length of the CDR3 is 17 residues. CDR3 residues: CASSTVLQGPSNQPQHF. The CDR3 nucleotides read TGTGCCAGTAGTACAGTATTACAGGGGCCGAGCAATCAGCCCCAGCATTTT. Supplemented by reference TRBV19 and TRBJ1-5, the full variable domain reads DGGITQSPKYLFRKEGQNVTLSCEQNLNHDAMYWYRQDPGQGLRLIYYSQIVNDFQKGDIAEGYSVSREKKESFPLTVTSAQKNPTAFYLCASSTVLQGPSNQPQHFGDGTRLSIL.

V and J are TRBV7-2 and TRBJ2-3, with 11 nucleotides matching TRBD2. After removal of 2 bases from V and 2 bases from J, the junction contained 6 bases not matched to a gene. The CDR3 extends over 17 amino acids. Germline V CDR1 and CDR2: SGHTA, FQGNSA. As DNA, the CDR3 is TGTGCCAGCAGCTTATTGGGACTAGCGGTACACACAGATACGCAGTATTTT. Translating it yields CASSLLGLAVHTDTQYF.

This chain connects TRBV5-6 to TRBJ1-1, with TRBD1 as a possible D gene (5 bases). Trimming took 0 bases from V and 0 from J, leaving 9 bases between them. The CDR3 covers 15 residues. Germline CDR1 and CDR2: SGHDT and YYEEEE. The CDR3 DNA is TGTGCCAGCAGCTTGGGCAGGGTTATGAACACTGAAGCTTTCTTT. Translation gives CASSLGRVMNTEAFF.

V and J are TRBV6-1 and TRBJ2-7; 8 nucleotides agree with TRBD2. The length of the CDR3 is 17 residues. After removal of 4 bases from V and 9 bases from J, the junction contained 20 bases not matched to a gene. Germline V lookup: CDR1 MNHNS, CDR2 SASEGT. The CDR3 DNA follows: TGTGCCAGCAGTGGAGTAGGACTAGCCGGCCCCTGGGTCTCGCAGTACTTC. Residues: CASSGVGLAGPWVSQYF.

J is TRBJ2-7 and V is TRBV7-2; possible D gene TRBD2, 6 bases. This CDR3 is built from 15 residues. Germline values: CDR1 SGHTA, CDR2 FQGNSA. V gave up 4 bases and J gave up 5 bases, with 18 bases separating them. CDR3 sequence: CASSSVGGLKNEQYF. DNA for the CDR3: TGTGCCAGCAGCTCTGTCGGGGGTCTGAAGAACGAGCAGTACTTC.

CDR3 in amino acids: CASSARRSDTEAFF. The CDR3 DNA sequence: TGTGCCAGCAGCGCCAGGAGGTCGGACACTGAAGCTTTCTTT. The V call is TRBV7-9, the J call TRBJ1-1; D uncertain. CDR3 length: 14 amino acids. Per germline, CDR1 SEHNR and CDR2 FQNEAQ (reference sequence). The V and J ends lost 5 bases and 3 bases respectively, with 13 bases between them.

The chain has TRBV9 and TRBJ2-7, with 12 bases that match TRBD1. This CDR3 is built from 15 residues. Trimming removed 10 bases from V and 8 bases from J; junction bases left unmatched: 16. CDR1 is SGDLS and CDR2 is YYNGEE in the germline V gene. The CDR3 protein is CAWGQGATWGHQQYF. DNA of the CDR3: TGTGCCTGGGGACAGGGGGCAACATGGGGTCATCAGCAGTACTTC.

CDR3 sequence: CASSLGETYEQYF. CDR3 sequence (DNA): TGTGCCAGCAGCTTAGGAGAAACCTACGAGCAGTACTTC. The rearrangement uses TRBV11-2 and TRBJ2-7, with D hard to call. This CDR3 comprises 13 residues. Per the germline V gene, CDR1 is SGHAT and CDR2 is FQNNGV. Trimming cost V 1 base and J 2 bases, with 6 bases left between them. Complete variable domain (other parts from reference TRBV11-2 and TRBJ2-7): EAGVAQSPRYKIIEKRQSVAFWCNPISGHATLYWYQQILGQGPKLLIQFQNNGVVDDSQLPKDRFSAERLKGVDSTLKIQPAKLEDSAVYLCASSLGETYEQYFGPGTRLTVT.

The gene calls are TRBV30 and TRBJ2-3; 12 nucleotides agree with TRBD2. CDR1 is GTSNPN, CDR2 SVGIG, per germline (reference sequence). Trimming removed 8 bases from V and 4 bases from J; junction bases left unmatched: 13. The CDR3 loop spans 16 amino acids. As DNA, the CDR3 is TGTGCCCTAGAGGCTAGCGGGAGGGCCGACTCAGATACGCAGTATTTT. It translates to CALEASGRADSDTQYF.

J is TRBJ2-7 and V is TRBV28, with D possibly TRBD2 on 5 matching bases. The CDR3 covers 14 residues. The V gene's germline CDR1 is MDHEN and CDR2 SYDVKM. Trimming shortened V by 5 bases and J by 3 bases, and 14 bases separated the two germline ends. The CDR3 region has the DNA TGTGCCAGCAGTGTAAGCGGAGGCTTCTACGAGCAGTACTTC. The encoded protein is CASSVSGGFYEQYF.

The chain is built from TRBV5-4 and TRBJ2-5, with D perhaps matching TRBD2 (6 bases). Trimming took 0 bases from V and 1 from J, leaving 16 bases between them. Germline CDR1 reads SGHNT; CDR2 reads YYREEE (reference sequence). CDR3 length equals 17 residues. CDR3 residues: CASSLGGSSGRQETQYF. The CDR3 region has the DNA TGTGCCAGCAGCTTGGGGGGTTCCAGCGGGCGCCAAGAGACCCAGTACTTC.

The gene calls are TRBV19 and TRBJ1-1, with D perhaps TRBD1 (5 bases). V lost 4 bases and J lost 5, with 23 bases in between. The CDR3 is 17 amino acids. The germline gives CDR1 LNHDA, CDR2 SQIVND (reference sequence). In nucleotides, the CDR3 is TGTGCCAGTAGTACGGCGGGGGTTTACGGGGCGAGAACTGAAGCTTTCTTT. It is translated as CASSTAGVYGARTEAFF. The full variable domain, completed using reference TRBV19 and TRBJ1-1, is DGGITQSPKYLFRKEGQNVTLSCEQNLNHDAMYWYRQDPGQGLRLIYYSQIVNDFQKGDIAEGYSVSREKKESFPLTVTSAQKNPTAFYLCASSTAGVYGARTEAFFGQGTRLTVV.

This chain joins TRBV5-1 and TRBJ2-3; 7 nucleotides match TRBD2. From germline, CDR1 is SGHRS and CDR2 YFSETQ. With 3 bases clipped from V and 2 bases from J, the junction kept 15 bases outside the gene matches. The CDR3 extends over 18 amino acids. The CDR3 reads CASSWGGELAETTDTQYF. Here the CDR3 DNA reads TGCGCCAGCAGCTGGGGTGGCGAGCTAGCGGAGACCACAGATACGCAGTATTTT.

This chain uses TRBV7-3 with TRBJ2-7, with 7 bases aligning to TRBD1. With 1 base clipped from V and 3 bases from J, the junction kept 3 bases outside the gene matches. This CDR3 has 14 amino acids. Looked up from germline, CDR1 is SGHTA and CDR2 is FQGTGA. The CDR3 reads CASSLKPGGYEQYF. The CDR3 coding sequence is TGTGCCAGCAGCTTAAAGCCAGGGGGCTACGAGCAGTACTTC.

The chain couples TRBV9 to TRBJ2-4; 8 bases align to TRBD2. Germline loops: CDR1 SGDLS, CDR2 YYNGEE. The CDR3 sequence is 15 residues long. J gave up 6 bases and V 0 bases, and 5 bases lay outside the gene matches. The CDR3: CASSVGLSGRNIQYF. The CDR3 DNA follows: TGTGCCAGCAGCGTAGGGCTCAGCGGGAGAAACATTCAGTACTTC.

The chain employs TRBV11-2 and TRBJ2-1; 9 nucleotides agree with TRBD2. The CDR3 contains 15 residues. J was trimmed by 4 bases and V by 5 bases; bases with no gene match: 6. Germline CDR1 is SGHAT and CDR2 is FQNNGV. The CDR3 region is CASSNSGSGYNEQFF. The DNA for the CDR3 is TGTGCCAGCAGCAATAGCGGGAGCGGTTACAATGAGCAGTTCTTC. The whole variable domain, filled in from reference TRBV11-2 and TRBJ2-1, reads EAGVAQSPRYKIIEKRQSVAFWCNPISGHATLYWYQQILGQGPKLLIQFQNNGVVDDSQLPKDRFSAERLKGVDSTLKIQPAKLEDSAVYLCASSNSGSGYNEQFFGPGTRLTVL.

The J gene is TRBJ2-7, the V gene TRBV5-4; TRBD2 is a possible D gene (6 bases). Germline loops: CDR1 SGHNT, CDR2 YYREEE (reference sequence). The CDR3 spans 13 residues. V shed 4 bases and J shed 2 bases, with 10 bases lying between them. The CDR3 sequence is CASSERVTYEQYF. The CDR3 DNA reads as TGTGCCAGCAGCGAGCGGGTCACCTACGAGCAGTACTTC.

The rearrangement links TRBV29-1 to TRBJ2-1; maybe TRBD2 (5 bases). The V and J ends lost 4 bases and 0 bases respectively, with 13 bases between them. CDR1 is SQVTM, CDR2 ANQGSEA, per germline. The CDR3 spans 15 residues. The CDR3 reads CSVGILVSSYNEQFF. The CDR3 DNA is TGCAGCGTTGGGATACTAGTGAGCTCCTACAATGAGCAGTTCTTC.

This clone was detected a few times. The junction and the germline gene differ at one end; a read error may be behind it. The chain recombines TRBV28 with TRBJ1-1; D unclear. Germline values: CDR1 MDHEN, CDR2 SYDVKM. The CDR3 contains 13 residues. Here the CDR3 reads CASGLIANTEAFF. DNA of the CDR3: TGTGCCAGCGGTTTGATAGCGAACACTGAAGCTTTCTTT.

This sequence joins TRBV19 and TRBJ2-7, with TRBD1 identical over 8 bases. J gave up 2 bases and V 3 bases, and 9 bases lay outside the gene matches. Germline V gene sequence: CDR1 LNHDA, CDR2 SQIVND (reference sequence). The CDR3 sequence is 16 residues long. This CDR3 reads CASSIGTGTIPYEQYF. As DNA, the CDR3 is TGTGCCAGTAGTATCGGGACAGGAACCATACCCTACGAGCAGTACTTC. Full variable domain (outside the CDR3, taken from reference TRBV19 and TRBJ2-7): DGGITQSPKYLFRKEGQNVTLSCEQNLNHDAMYWYRQDPGQGLRLIYYSQIVNDFQKGDIAEGYSVSREKKESFPLTVTSAQKNPTAFYLCASSIGTGTIPYEQYFGPGTRLTVT.

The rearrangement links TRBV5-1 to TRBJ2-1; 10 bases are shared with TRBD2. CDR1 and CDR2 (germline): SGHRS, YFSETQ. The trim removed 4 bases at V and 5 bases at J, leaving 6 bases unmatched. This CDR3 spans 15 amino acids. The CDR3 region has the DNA TGCGCCAGCAGCCTTCTAGGACTAGCGGACAATGAGCAGTTCTTC. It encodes CASSLLGLADNEQFF.

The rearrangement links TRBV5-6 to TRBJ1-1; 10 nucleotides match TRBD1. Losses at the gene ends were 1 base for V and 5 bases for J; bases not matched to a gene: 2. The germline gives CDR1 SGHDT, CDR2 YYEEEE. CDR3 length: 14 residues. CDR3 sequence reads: CASSLWTGGTEAFF. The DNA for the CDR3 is TGTGCCAGCAGCTTGTGGACAGGGGGGACTGAAGCTTTCTTT.